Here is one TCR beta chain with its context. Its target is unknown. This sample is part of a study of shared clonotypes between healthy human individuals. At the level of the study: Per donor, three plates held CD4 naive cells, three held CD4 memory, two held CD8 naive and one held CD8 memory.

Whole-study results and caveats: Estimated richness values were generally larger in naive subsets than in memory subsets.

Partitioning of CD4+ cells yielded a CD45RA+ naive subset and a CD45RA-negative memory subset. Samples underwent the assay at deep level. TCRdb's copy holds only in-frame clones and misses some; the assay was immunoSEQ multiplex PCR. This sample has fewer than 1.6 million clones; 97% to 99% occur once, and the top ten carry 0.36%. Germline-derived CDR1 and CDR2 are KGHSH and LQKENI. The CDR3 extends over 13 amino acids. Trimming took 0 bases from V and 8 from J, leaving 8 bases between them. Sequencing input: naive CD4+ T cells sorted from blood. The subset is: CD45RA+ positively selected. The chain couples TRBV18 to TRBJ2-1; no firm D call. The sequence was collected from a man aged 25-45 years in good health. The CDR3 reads CASSPPVSDEQFF. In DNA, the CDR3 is TGTGCCAGCTCACCACCGGTAAGCGATGAGCAGTTCTTC.